This is a list of T cell receptor beta chains from one sample in a study of T cells in Graves' hyperthyroidism and ophthalmopathy. TCRdb processed the multiplex PCR reads anew with MiXCR; each CDR3 protein has one entry. The sample shows a few hundred thousand distinct CDR3 sequences, around 15% of them seen only once. Specimen: blood. These receptors were taken from a woman under 30 with Graves' hyperthyroidism. Both conserved end residues are part of each CDR3. The D gene is left open where the match is weak. Only part of the rows carry a size: once, few, many, or a class if the clone is expanded.

V	D	J	size	DNA	CDR3
TRBV28	TRBD1	TRBJ2-7	-	TGTGCCAGCAGTTACCCCTCGAGGACAGGCACCTCCTACGAGCAGTACTTC	CASSYPSRTGTSYEQYF
TRBV20-1	-	TRBJ2-7	many	TGCAGTGTCGCATCCACCTACGAGCAGTACTTC	CSVASTYEQYF
TRBV27	TRBD2	TRBJ2-3	many	TGTGCCAGCGGGGCGAGCGGGACCTACGGGAATACGCAGTATTTT	CASGASGTYGNTQYF
TRBV5-1	TRBD2	TRBJ2-1	many	TGCGCCAGCAGCTTGAGGGAGGGGTCCTCCTACAATGAGCAGTTCTTC	CASSLREGSSYNEQFF
TRBV5-6	TRBD1	TRBJ2-4	-	TGTGCCAGCAGCTTGGACGGACAGGGCATAAACATTCAGTACTTC	CASSLDGQGINIQYF
TRBV5-1	TRBD1	TRBJ1-6	-	TGCGCCAGCAGCTTGGGAGGGACAGGGGCATCACCCCTCCACTTT	CASSLGGTGASPLHF
TRBV20-1	TRBD1	TRBJ1-3	many	TGCAGTGCTACAGGGGGGGACACCATATATTTT	CSATGGDTIYF
TRBV3-1	-	TRBJ2-1	many	TGTGCCAGCAGCCAAGACGTGCATGAGCAGTTCTTC	CASSQDVHEQFF
TRBV18	TRBD2	TRBJ2-1	-	TGTGCCAGCTCACGACGTCCAGCGGGAGAGGGGGAGGATGAGCAGTTCTTC	CASSRRPAGEGEDEQFF
TRBV9	-	TRBJ1-2	-	TGTGCCAGCAGCGGGGCCTCAGGGTCTTCTAACTATGGCTACACCTTC	CASSGASGSSNYGYTF
TRBV20-1	TRBD2	TRBJ2-1	many	TGCAGTGCAACGGGGCGCGGGAGGGCTGGATCCAATGAGCAGTTCTTC	CSATGRGRAGSNEQFF
TRBV2	TRBD1	TRBJ2-2	-	TGTGCCAGCAGTCTCGACAGGGAGCGTAACACCGGGGAGCTGTTTTTT	CASSLDRERNTGELFF
TRBV20-1	TRBD2	TRBJ2-7	-	TGCAGTGCCGTCCTCTTATTGGCGGGAGTAGGCTACGAGCAGTACTTC	CSAVLLLAGVGYEQYF
TRBV13	TRBD2	TRBJ2-1	few	TGTGCCAGCAGCTTAGGCGTAGCGGGACACTACAATGAGCAGTTCTTC	CASSLGVAGHYNEQFF
TRBV19	-	TRBJ1-1	-	TGTGCCAGTACCCCCTCGCCTGGGCCCAACACTGAAGCTTTCTTT	CASTPSPGPNTEAFF
TRBV18	-	TRBJ1-5	many	TGTGCCAGCTCACCCTCCCTCGGCCAGCCCCAGCATTTT	CASSPSLGQPQHF
TRBV3-1	-	TRBJ2-7	-	TGTGCCAGCAGCCAATCTCGGCAGGGCCAAAACGAGCAGTACTTC	CASSQSRQGQNEQYF
TRBV28	TRBD2	TRBJ2-1	many	TGTGCCAGCCAACAGCTGCGCGGGAGGGCCGGGAATGAGCAGTTCTTC	CASQQLRGRAGNEQFF
TRBV6-2/TRBV6-3	-	TRBJ2-3	many	TGTGCCAGCAGTTCTCGAAATAGTCGCGGCGATACGCAGTATTTT	CASSSRNSRGDTQYF
TRBV7-8	-	TRBJ1-1	-	TGTGCCAGCAGACCTCCCTGGGCCACTGAAGCTTTCTTT	CASRPPWATEAFF
TRBV7-2	TRBD1	TRBJ2-1	-	TGTGCCAGCAGCTCGACAGGGTGGAAATACAATGAGCAGTTCTTC	CASSSTGWKYNEQFF
TRBV5-6	-	TRBJ1-1	many	TGTGCCAGCAGCAGTCAAACCGCCGGGATGTACGCTGAAGCTTTCTTT	CASSSQTAGMYAEAFF
TRBV28	TRBD2	TRBJ2-5	many	TGTGCCAGCACCGCCTCCCGGGGAGGGGTCGGGACCCAGTACTTC	CASTASRGGVGTQYF
TRBV5-1	-	TRBJ1-2	many	TGCGCCAGCAGCCGCACAGGGAATGACGGCTACACCTTC	CASSRTGNDGYTF
TRBV20-1	-	TRBJ1-1	medium-sized	TGCAGTGCTAGAGAATCGACTGAAGCTTTCTTT	CSARESTEAFF
TRBV12-3/TRBV12-4	TRBD2	TRBJ2-1	many	TGTGCCAGCAGTTTAGCGGGAGGGCCGCGGAATGAGCAGTTCTTC	CASSLAGGPRNEQFF